Below are 5 T cell receptor beta chains sequenced from a single sample in a study of blood T cell repertoires in COVID-19 (dated by TCRdb to 2018 to 2021). The library was prepared using the immunoSEQ multiplex PCR assay. TCRdb re-hosts the immuneACCESS table, in-frame sequences only. Its copies lack some clones; in the studies checked, an unresolved V gene accounts for under half of them, and the cause for the rest is not known. For this sample there are more than 35,000 clones; over 65% appear just once. The top ten constitute roughly a sixth of the sample. The source material was peripheral blood. All receptors derive from a man between 65 and 85 years old with acute or convalescent COVID-19.

The rearrangement links TRBV29-1 to TRBJ1-4; D possibly corresponds to TRBD1 (5 bases). The germline CDR1 and CDR2 sequences are SQVTM and ANQGSEA. Trimming pared 5 bases from V and 3 bases from J, leaving 13 bases between. The CDR3 runs 14 residues. CDR3 DNA sequence: TGCAGCGTTACCGCAGGGCGTCCTAATGAAAAACTGTTTTTT. It is translated as CSVTAGRPNEKLFF.

The V gene is TRBV9, the J gene TRBJ1-1, with D unresolved. The CDR3 runs to 17 residues. Trimming took off 0 bases at V and 0 bases at J, with 15 bases between the two ends. CDR1 and CDR2 from the germline V gene are SGDLS and YYNGEE. The CDR3 DNA follows: TGTGCCAGCAGCGTAGATCAGGCGCTAAACATGAACACTGAAGCTTTCTTT. Translated: CASSVDQALNMNTEAFF.

This clone appeared a single time. The gene calls are TRBV28 and TRBJ1-3, with D possibly being TRBD1 (6 bases). Deletions cut 4 bases from V and 0 bases from J, with 13 bases between. CDR3 length: 16 residues. Germline V gene lookup returns CDR1 MDHEN and CDR2 SYDVKM. CDR3 protein: CASSSGGGHSGNTIYF. The CDR3 DNA sequence: TGTGCCAGCAGTTCCGGGGGGGGCCACTCTGGAAACACCATATATTTT. Full variable domain (remainder filled in from reference TRBV28 and TRBJ1-3): DVKVTQSSRYLVKRTGEKVFLECVQDMDHENMFWYRQDPGLGLRLIYFSYDVKMKEKGDIPEGYSVSREKKERFSLILESASTNQTSMYLCASSSGGGHSGNTIYFGEGSWLTVV.

The genes are TRBV18 and TRBJ2-7; 7 bases line up with TRBD1. V lost 2 bases to trimming and J lost 3 bases; unmatched junction nucleotides: 4. This CDR3 has 14 amino acids. In germline, CDR1 is KGHSH, CDR2 LQKENI. The CDR3 coding sequence is TGTGCCAGCTCACCAGGTCCAGGGGGCTACGAGCAGTACTTC. It is translated as CASSPGPGGYEQYF.

This chain uses TRBV10-2 with TRBJ1-1; D uncertain. Trimming took off 2 bases at V and 4 bases at J, with 11 bases between the two ends. Germline V gene lookup returns CDR1 WSHSY and CDR2 SAAADI. The CDR3 is made up of 14 amino acids. CDR3 coding DNA: TGCGCCAGCAGTGAGCTCCGGGCGGGCACTGAAGCTTTCTTT. Translating gives CASSELRAGTEAFF.